The source of this TCR beta chain is a study of cytomegalovirus exposure and HLA in healthy donors. CDR1 and CDR2 (germline): SNHLY, FYNNEI. The CDR3 runs to 17 residues. The ends lost 2 bases at V and 3 bases at J; junction bases unmatched: 13. This clone was seen more than once but under ten times. Its antigen is as yet unknown. Amplification used 60 Vbeta primers and 13 Jbeta primers. In the source study's methods: Counted up in a later analysis, unique TCR beta chains came to some 72 million, with around 11 million shared. Profiling relied on immunoSEQ multiplex PCR, and the TCRdb table lists in-frame clones only, not all of them. V, J and clone size are taken as reported in that table, and D and trimming were inferred from the DNA itself. This sample carries roughly 77,000 clones, around 9.1% of them seen once, and the ten largest clones take approximately 23%. Donors sampled were nominally healthy, though unrecorded immune exposures were likely.

Findings and caveats of the study: When analyzed later, the rates of TCR association showed variation by HLA locus, with DRB1 the most and HLA-C the fewest. The classifier, whose performance was assessed in both the original and validation cohorts, reportedly diagnosed cytomegalovirus status with high specificity and sensitivity.

The sample was PBMCs. V gene TRBV2 combines with J gene TRBJ2-7; 7 bases are shared with TRBD1. The sequence was obtained from a man in his 60s in good health and CMV-seropositive. The CDR3 region has the DNA TGTGCCAGCAGTGAATTTAGCTCCACCGGGACAGACTACGAGCAGTACTTC. Amino acid sequence: CASSEFSSTGTDYEQYF. Full variable domain (missing parts from reference TRBV2 and TRBJ2-7): EPEVTQTPSHQVTQMGQEVILRCVPISNHLYFYWYRQILGQKVEFLVSFYNNEISEKSEIFDDQFSVERPDGSNFTLKIRSTKLEDSAMYFCASSEFSSTGTDYEQYFGPGTRLTVT.